This T cell receptor beta chain stems from a study of identical twins. The V and J ends lost 7 bases and 16 bases, in that order; junction bases with no gene match: 9. Germline CDR1 reads MGHDK; CDR2 reads SYGVNS. This CDR3 spans 12 amino acids. A few counts support this clonotype. Antigen specificity is unknown. A universal primer site was created by template switching, with the cDNA bearing unique molecular identifiers. MiXCR, applied by TCRdb to the 5' RACE reads, yields one record per CDR3 protein. The sample includes some 320,000 distinct CDR3 sequences, 9% to 15% of them seen just once. General study points: Twin pairs' shared out-of-frame alpha sequences were enriched in low generation probability. Modeled out-of-frame TCR alpha sharing in monozygotic twins fell below observed levels.

Another study also made use of these data, one on yellow fever vaccine responses in identical twins. In that study: Twins' vaccine T cell response reportedly gave the appearance of partial convergence and partial personalization.

Sequencing was carried out using CD8+ T cells sorted from blood. The genes are TRBV25-1 and TRBJ1-6; 8 bases align to TRBD1. The clonotype comes from a woman under 30 in good health. The CDR3 protein is CASTPGQGLLHF. The DNA for the CDR3 is TGTGCCAGCACCCCTGGACAGGGTCTTCTCCACTTT.